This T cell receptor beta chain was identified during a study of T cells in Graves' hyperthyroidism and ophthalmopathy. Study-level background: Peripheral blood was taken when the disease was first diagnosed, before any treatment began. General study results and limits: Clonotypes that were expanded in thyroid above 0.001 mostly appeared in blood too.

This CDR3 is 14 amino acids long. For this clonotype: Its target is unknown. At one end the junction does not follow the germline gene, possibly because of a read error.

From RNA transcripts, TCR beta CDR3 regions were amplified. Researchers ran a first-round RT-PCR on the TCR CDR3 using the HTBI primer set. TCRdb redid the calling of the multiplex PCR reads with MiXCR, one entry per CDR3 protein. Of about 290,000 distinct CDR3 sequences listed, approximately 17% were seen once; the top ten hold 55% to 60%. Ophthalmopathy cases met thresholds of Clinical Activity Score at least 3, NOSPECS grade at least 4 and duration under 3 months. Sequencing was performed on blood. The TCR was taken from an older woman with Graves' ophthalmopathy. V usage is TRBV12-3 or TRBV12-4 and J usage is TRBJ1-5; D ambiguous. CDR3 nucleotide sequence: TGTGTCAGCAGTTTTAGCGCCGGCAATCAGCCCCAGCATTTT. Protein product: CVSSFSAGNQPQHF.